This T cell receptor beta chain was retrieved from a study of blood T cell repertoires in COVID-19. Libraries were prepared by immunoSEQ multiplex PCR; TCRdb keeps only in-frame clonotypes and omits some of them. The profile shows about 150,000 clones, around 87% of them singletons. The CDR3 runs 16 residues. Trimming left V 0 bases short and J 8 bases short, with 15 bases between. Per the germline V gene, CDR1 is SGHKS and CDR2 is YYEKEE (reference sequence). This clone was observed once. Input material: peripheral blood. This receptor was identified in a man at least 80 years old with acute or convalescent COVID-19. The chain is built from TRBV5-5 and TRBJ1-6; D remains ambiguous. DNA for the CDR3: TGTGCCAGCAGCTTGGGACTGAATAGGTGGGATTCACCCCTCCACTTT. Its translation is CASSLGLNRWDSPLHF.